This TCR beta chain appears in the sequencing data of a study of Graves' ophthalmopathy and Graves' hyperthyroidism. The study, taken as a whole, reports: Classification of ophthalmopathy versus stable hyperthyroidism by a 13-signature model yielded around 90% sensitivity and 75% to 84% specificity.

This clonotype came up many times. Its antigen is as yet unknown. This CDR3 comprises 16 residues. CDR1 and CDR2 (germline): DFQATT, SNEGSKA (reference sequence). V lost 3 bases and J lost 3, with 20 bases in between. TCR beta CDR3 amplification used RNA transcripts. A first-round RT-PCR used HTBI primers, followed by a second-round multiplex PCR. Via MiXCR, TCRdb re-called the multiplex PCR reads, giving one row per CDR3 protein. The data contain hundreds of thousands of distinct CDR3 sequences, under 50% of them seen just once; the ten biggest clones take up 3.3%. Additional autoimmune diseases, uncontrolled infections, pregnancy or lactation disqualified patients. Isolation of PBMCs was performed using over 8.5 ml of fresh peripheral blood.

The sequence came from an adult man with Graves' ophthalmopathy. The chain couples TRBV20-1 to TRBJ2-5; TRBD2 might be the D (7 bases). The sample was peripheral blood. The DNA of the CDR3 is TGCAGTGCTAGCGTCCCGGCGGGGGCGTTCAAAGAGACCCAGTACTTC. Translated: CSASVPAGAFKETQYF.